The clone carrying this T cell receptor beta chain was found a few times. What it binds is not known. Germline CDR1 reads ENHRY; CDR2 reads SYGVKD. The CDR3 runs to 13 residues. Trimming left V 2 bases short and J 1 base short, with 5 bases between. This sample was included in a study of post-analysis software for immune sequencing data. Unique molecular identifiers tagged the TCR beta cDNA libraries. TCRdb re-analysed the PCR reads in MiXCR, keeping a single row per CDR3 protein. The sample records 250,000 to 300,000 distinct CDR3 sequences, roughly a third being singletons. Study-level findings and limits: With TRBV5-6, TRBV5-1 and TRBV20-1 included, about five TRBV segments were more frequent in patients than in controls.

Material: blood. The rearrangement links TRBV10-3 to TRBJ1-1; D uncertain. The sequence derives from a girl between 10 and 17 years old with multiple sclerosis. In nucleotides, the CDR3 is TGTGCCATCAGTGAGATGCGGAACACTGAAGCTTTCTTT. It translates to CAISEMRNTEAFF.